This T cell receptor (beta chain) was captured in a study of T cell clones after liver transplantation. Study-level information: Without induction therapy, subjects received standard immunosuppression until 12-24 months post-transplant. General observations from the study: Donor-reactive sequences fell more than third party-reactive ones, suggesting partial deletion. In 5 of 8 subjects, circulating graft-donor-reactive CD4 TCRbeta sequences fell significantly after transplant.

This clone has a single count. The antigen is not known. This CDR3 is built from 15 residues. The junction had 2 bases not matched to a gene; V was cut back by 4 bases and J by 2 bases. The V gene's germline CDR1 is MNHNS and CDR2 SASEGT. Assay used: immunoSEQ multiplex PCR; TCRdb lists only in-frame clones, some missing. The profile covers around 110,000 clones, with roughly nine tenths appearing a single time and roughly 0.83% taken by the ten largest. The TCR sequence derives from a human patient who received a liver transplant. Some T cells may be the graft donor's. The chain employs TRBV6-1 and TRBJ2-6, with 7 bases that match TRBD1. This sample comprised CD4+ T cells from blood, obtained 12 months after liver transplant. The CDR3 DNA reads as TGTGCCAGCAGTGTGGGGACAGCTGGGGCCAACGTCCTGACTTTC. Protein product: CASSVGTAGANVLTF.